The clone carrying this T cell receptor beta chain was observed a few times. Its antigen is not identified. This CDR3 contains 14 residues. The V end lost 2 bases, the J end lost 6 bases, and 10 bases lay between the germline ends. The germline CDR1 and CDR2 sequences are MGHRA and YSYEKL. These data originate in a study of identical twins. Study-wide results and caveats: It was out-of-frame TCR alpha sharing in monozygotic twins that models underestimated. Invariant populations such as MAIT and iNKT cells could partly muddle zero-insertion analyses. The abundant beta clonotypes from cord blood had fewer insertions, and memory repertoires had none of this.

TCRdb called the 5' RACE reads again in MiXCR, with one record for every CDR3 protein. The sample lists some 300,000 distinct CDR3 sequences; approximately 13% were seen once. The same data also contributed to another study, on yellow fever vaccine responses in identical twins.

The chain is built from TRBV4-1 and TRBJ2-2, with D perhaps matching TRBD2 (5 bases). The specimen sequenced was CD8+ T cells sorted from blood. This receptor was obtained from a woman aged 18-35 years in good health. CDR3 DNA: TGCGCCAGCAGCCAACCTGGAGGAGCCGGGGAGCTGTTTTTT. It yields the protein CASSQPGGAGELFF.